The T cell receptor beta chain under discussion was sequenced for a study of T cell changes during pregnancy in multiple sclerosis. This clone appeared a single time. The CDR3 loop spans 13 amino acids. Germline values: CDR1 MNHEY, CDR2 SMNVEV (reference sequence). V lost 3 bases to trimming and J lost 7 bases, with 10 bases between them. Assay used: immunoSEQ multiplex PCR; TCRdb lists only in-frame clones, some missing. The sample lists around 40,000 clones; around 94% were seen once. This receptor was taken from a female donor with multiple sclerosis, enrolled in a pregnancy study. The sample was CD8+ T cells from peripheral blood mononuclear cells, taken in the third trimester of pregnancy. The chain joins TRBV27 to TRBJ1-5, with a weak D call TRBD1 (6 bases). CDR3 region: CASSFFRGQPQHF. CDR3 nucleotides: TGTGCCAGCAGTTTCTTTAGGGGGCAGCCCCAGCATTTT.